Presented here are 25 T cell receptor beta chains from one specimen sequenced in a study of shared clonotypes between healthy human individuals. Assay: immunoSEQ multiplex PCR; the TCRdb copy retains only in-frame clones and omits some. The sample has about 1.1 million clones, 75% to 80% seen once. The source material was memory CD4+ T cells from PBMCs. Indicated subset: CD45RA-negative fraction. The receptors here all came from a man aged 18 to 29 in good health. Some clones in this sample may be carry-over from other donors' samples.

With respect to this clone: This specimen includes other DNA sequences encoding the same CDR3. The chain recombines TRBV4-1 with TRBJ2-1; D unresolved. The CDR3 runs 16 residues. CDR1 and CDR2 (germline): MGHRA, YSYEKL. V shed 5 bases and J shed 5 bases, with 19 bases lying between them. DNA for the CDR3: TGCGCCAGCAGCAGGCCCGCCGAGACAAGAAACAATGAGCAGTTCTTC. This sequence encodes CASSRPAETRNNEQFF.

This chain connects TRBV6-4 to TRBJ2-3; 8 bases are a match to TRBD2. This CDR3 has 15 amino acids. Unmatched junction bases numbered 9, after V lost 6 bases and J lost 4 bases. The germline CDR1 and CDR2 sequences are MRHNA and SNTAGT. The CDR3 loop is CASSEQGLDADTQYF. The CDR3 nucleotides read TGTGCCAGCAGCGAGCAGGGACTAGATGCAGATACGCAGTATTTT.

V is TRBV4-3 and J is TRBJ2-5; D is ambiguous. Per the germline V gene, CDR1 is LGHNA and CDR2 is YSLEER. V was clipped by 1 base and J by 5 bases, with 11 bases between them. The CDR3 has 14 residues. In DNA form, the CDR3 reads TGCGCCAGCAGCCAAGGCATCAGGAAGGAGACCCAGTACTTC. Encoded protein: CASSQGIRKETQYF.

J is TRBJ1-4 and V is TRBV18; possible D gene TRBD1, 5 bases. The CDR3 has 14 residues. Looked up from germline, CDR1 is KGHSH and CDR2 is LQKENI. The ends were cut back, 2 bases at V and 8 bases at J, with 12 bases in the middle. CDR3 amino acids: CASSPLRGEEKLFF. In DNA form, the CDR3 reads TGTGCCAGCTCACCATTAAGAGGGGAAGAAAAACTGTTTTTT.

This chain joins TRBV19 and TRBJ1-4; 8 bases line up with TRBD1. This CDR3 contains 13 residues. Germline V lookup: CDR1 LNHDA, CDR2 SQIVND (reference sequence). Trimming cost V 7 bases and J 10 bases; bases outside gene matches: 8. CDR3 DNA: TGTGCCAGTAAAGACAGGGGTGTGGGAAAACTGTTTTTT. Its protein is CASKDRGVGKLFF.

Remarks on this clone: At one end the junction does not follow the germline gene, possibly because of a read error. CDR3 region: CASMEKQALRGTGELLF. The CDR3 nucleotides are TGTGCCAGTATGGAAAAACAGGCTCTCCGGGGGACCGGGGAGCTGCTTTTT. This rearrangement joins TRBV19 to TRBJ2-2; a possible D gene is TRBD2 (6 bases). CDR1 and CDR2 (germline): LNHDA, SQIVND (reference sequence). The CDR3 totals 17 residues.

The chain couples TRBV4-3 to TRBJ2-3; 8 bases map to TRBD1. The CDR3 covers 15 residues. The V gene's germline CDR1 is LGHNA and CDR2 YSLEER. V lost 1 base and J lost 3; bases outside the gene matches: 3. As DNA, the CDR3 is TGCGCCAGCAGCCAAGTCACAGGGGGTACAGATACGCAGTATTTT. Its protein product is CASSQVTGGTDTQYF.

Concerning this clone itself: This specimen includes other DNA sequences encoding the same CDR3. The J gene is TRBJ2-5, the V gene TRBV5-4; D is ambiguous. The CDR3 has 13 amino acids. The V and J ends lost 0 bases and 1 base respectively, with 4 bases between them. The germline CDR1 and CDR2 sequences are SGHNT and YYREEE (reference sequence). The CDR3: CASSLGSQETQYF. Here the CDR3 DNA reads TGTGCCAGCAGCTTGGGTAGCCAAGAGACCCAGTACTTC.

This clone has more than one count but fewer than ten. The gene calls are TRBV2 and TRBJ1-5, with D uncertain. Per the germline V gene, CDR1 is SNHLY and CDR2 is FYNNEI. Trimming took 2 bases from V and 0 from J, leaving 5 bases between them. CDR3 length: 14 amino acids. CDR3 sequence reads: CASSERVSNQPQHF. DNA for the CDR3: TGTGCCAGCAGTGAAAGGGTTAGCAATCAGCCCCAGCATTTT.

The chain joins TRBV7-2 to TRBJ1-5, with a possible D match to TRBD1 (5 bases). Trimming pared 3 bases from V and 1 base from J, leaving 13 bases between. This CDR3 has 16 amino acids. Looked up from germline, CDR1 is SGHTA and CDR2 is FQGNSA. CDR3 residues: CASSLLPWTSNQPQHF. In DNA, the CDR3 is TGTGCCAGCAGCTTGCTACCTTGGACAAGCAATCAGCCCCAGCATTTT.

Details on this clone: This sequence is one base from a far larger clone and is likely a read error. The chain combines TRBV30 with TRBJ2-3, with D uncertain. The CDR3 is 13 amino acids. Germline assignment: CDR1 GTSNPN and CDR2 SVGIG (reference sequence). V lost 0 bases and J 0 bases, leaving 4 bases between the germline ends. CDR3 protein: CAWSVRSTDTQYF. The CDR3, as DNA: TGTGCCTGGAGTGTTAGGAGCACAGATACGCAGTATTTT.

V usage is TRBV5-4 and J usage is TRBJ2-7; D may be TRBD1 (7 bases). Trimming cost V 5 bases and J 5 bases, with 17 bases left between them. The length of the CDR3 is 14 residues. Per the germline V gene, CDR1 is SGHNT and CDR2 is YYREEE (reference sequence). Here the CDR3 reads CASRSQGGSHEQYF. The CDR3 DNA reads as TGTGCCAGCAGAAGCCAGGGGGGAAGCCACGAGCAGTACTTC.

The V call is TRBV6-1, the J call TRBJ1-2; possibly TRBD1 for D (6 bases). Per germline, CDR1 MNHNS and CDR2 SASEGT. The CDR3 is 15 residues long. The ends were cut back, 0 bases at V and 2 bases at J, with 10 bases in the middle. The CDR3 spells CASSEAGGPNYGYTF. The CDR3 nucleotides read TGTGCCAGCAGTGAAGCAGGGGGGCCGAACTATGGCTACACCTTC.

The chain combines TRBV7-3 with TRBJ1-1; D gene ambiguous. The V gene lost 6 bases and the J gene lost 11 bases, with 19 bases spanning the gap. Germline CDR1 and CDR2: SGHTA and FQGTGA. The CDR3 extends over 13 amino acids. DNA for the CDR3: TGTGCCAGCAGTTATAATCTGTATGGAGACGCTTTCTTT. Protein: CASSYNLYGDAFF.

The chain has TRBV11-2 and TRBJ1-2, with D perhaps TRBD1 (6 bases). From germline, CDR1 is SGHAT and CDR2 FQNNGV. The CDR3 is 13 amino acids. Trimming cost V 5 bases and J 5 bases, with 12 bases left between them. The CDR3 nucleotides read TGTGCCAGCAGCCCCCCGGGGGCGTATGGCTACACCTTC. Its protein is CASSPPGAYGYTF.

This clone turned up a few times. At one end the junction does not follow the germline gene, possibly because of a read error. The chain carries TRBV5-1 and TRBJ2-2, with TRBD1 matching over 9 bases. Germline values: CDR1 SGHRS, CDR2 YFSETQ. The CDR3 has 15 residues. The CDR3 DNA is TGCGCGAGCACGACGGGGACAGGGCTCACCGGGGAGCTGTTTTTT. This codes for CASTTGTGLTGELFF.

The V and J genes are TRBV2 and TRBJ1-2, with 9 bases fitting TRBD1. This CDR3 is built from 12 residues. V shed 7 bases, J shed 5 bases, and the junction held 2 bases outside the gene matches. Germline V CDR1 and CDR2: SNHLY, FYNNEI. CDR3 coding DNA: TGTGCCAGCAAGGACAGGGGATATGGCTACACCTTC. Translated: CASKDRGYGYTF.

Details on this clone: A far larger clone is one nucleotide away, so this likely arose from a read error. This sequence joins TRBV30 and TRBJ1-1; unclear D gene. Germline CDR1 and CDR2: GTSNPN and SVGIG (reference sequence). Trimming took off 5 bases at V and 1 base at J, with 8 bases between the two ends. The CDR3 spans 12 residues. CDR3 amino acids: CAWAPRNTEAFF. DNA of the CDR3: TGTGCCTGGGCCCCGAGGAACACTGAAGCTTTCTTT.

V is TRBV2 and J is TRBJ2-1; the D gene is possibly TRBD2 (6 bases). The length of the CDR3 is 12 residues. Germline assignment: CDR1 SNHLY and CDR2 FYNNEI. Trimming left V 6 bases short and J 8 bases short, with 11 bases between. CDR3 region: CASREGPYEQFF. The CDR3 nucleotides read TGTGCCAGCAGGGAGGGGCCCTATGAGCAGTTCTTC.

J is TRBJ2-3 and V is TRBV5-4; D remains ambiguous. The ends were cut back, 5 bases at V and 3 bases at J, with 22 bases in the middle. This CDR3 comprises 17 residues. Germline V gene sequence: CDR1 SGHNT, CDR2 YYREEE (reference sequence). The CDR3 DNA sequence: TGTGCCAGCAGTGTTAAGGTTACGGCCCATCAGACAGATACGCAGTATTTT. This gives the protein CASSVKVTAHQTDTQYF.

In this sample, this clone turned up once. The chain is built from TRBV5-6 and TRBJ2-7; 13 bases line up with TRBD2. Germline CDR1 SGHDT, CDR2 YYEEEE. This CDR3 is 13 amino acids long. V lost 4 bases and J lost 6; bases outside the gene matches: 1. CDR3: CASSRTSGSEQYF. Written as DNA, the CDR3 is TGTGCCAGCAGCCGGACTAGCGGGAGCGAGCAGTACTTC.

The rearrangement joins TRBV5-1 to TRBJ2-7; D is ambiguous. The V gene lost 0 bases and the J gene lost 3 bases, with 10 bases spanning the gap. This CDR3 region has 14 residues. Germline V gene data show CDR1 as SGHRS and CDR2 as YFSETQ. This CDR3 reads CASSLEARFYEQYF. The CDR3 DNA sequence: TGCGCCAGCAGCTTGGAGGCCCGATTCTACGAGCAGTACTTC.

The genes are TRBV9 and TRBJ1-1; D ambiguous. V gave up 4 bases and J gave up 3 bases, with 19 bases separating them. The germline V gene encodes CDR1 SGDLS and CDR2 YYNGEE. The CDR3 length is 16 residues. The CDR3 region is CASSPRSSSFDTEAFF. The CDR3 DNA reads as TGTGCCAGCAGCCCCCGTAGTTCCTCTTTCGACACTGAAGCTTTCTTT.

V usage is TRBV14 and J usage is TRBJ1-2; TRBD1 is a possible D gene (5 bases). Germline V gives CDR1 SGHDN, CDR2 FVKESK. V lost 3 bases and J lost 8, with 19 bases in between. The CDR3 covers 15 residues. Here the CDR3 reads CASSHVHSRASGYTF. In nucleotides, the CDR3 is TGTGCCAGCAGCCATGTCCATTCCAGGGCGTCGGGCTACACCTTC.

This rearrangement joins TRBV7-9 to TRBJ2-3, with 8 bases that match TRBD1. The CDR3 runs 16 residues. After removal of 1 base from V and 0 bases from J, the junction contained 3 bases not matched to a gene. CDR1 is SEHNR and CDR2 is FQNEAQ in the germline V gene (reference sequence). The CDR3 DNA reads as TGTGCCAGCAGCTTAGGCTGGACAGGGAGCACAGATACGCAGTATTTT. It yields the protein CASSLGWTGSTDTQYF.